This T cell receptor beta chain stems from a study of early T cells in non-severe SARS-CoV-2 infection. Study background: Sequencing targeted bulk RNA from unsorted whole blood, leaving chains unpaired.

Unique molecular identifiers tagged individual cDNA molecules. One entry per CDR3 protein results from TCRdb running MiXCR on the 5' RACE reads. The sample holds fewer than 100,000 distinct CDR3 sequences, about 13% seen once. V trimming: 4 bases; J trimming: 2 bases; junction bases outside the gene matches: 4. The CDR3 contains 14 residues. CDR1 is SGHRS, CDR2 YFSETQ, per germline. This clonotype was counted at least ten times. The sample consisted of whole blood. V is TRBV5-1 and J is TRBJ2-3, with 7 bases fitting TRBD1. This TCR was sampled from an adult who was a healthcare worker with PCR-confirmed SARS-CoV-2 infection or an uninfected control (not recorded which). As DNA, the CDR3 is TGCGCCAGCAGCCACACAGGGGCCACAGATACGCAGTATTTT. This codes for CASSHTGATDTQYF.